Listed below are T cell receptor beta chains from one sample, sequenced in a study of cytomegalovirus exposure and HLA in healthy donors. The assay was immunoSEQ multiplex PCR, and TCRdb's table has in-frame clones only and misses some. Of tens of thousands of clones in the sample, approximately 95% were seen once. Sequenced: PBMCs. The receptors were sampled from a young woman in good health and CMV-seronegative. CDR3s include the opening cysteine and the closing phenylalanine or tryptophan. The order of the fields is clone size, V gene, J gene, D gene, CDR3 protein, CDR3 DNA. A D gene is named only where the DNA matches it firmly. Size tells how often a clone was seen (once, few, many) or the class of an expanded clone, and some rows leave it out.

>.|TRBV9|TRBJ1-4|.
CASSVYGTNEKLFF
TGTGCCAGCAGCGTATACGGAACTAATGAAAAACTGTTTTTT
>.|TRBV5-4|TRBJ2-5|.
CASSLEASQETQYF
TGTGCCAGCAGCTTGGAGGCTAGCCAAGAGACCCAGTACTTC
>.|TRBV9|TRBJ1-2|.
CASSVAPGGKDRYTF
TGTGCCAGCAGCGTAGCCCCCGGAGGGAAGGATCGCTACACCTTC
>.|TRBV5-1|TRBJ2-5|.
CASSLGQGPETQYF
TGCGCCAGCAGCTTGGGGCAGGGGCCAGAGACCCAGTACTTC
>.|TRBV16|TRBJ2-2|.
CASSQSRGTGELFF
TGTGCCAGCAGCCAATCTCGGGGCACCGGGGAGCTGTTTTTT
>.|TRBV7-8|TRBJ1-1|.
CASSSFLNTEAFF
TGTGCCAGCAGCTCGTTCCTGAACACTGAAGCTTTCTTT
>.|TRBV27|TRBJ2-7|.
CASSLGGSSYEQYF
TGTGCCAGCAGTTTAGGGGGGAGCTCCTACGAGCAGTACTTC
>.|TRBV6-1|TRBJ2-2|TRBD2
CASRFSGGGAGELFF
TGTGCCAGCAGATTTAGCGGGGGAGGGGCCGGGGAGCTGTTTTTT
>.|TRBV11-2|TRBJ2-5|.
CASSSQETQYF
TGTGCCAGCAGCTCACAAGAGACCCAGTACTTC
>.|TRBV19|TRBJ1-5|TRBD1
CASTYGTGLIGPQHF
TGTGCCAGTACATATGGGACAGGGTTAATTGGGCCCCAGCATTTT
>.|TRBV9|TRBJ2-7|TRBD2
CASSVGGRAGYEQYF
TGTGCCAGCAGCGTAGGCGGGAGGGCCGGTTACGAGCAGTACTTC
>.|TRBV15|TRBJ2-6|TRBD2
CATSRGGLAGLSGANVLTF
TGTGCCACCAGCCGAGGGGGACTAGCGGGACTCTCTGGGGCCAACGTCCTGACTTTC
>.|TRBV28|TRBJ2-7|.
CASGPYEQYF
TGTGCCAGCGGGCCCTACGAGCAGTACTTC
>.|TRBV29-1|TRBJ2-5|TRBD2
CSAWTSYLETQYF
TGCAGCGCCTGGACTAGCTATCTGGAGACCCAGTACTTC
>.|TRBV5-1|TRBJ1-2|.
CASSLGGREYGYTF
TGCGCCAGCAGCCTGGGGGGCAGAGAATATGGCTACACCTTC
>.|TRBV5-6|TRBJ1-2|.
CASSLGAGGLDGYTF
TGTGCCAGCAGCTTGGGGGCGGGGGGGCTCGATGGCTACACCTTC
>.|TRBV10-2|TRBJ1-5|.
CASSEFLGQSNQPQHF
TGCGCCAGCAGTGAGTTCCTAGGACAGTCTAATCAGCCCCAGCATTTT
>few|TRBV27|TRBJ2-5|TRBD1
CASGQGGETQYF
TGTGCCAGCGGACAGGGAGGCGAGACCCAGTACTTC
>.|TRBV18|TRBJ1-5|TRBD1
CASSPGVIRTGGNQPQHF
TGTGCCAGCTCACCAGGCGTGATCCGGACAGGCGGCAATCAGCCCCAGCATTTT
>.|TRBV9|TRBJ1-5|TRBD1
CASSVEGTGNQPQHF
TGTGCCAGCAGCGTAGAAGGGACAGGCAATCAGCCCCAGCATTTT
>.|TRBV6-6|TRBJ2-7|.
CASSVTGTSSYEQYF
TGTGCCAGCAGTGTGACCGGGACATCGTCCTACGAGCAGTACTTC
>.|TRBV7-2|TRBJ1-3|.
CASSLGSQGSAAGNTIYF
TGTGCCAGCAGCTTAGGGTCCCAGGGTTCAGCTGCTGGAAACACCATATATTTT
>.|TRBV13|TRBJ1-1|TRBD1
CASSFFHRGNTEAFF
TGTGCCAGCAGCTTTTTTCACAGGGGGAACACTGAAGCTTTCTTT
>.|TRBV7-7|TRBJ2-7|TRBD1
CASSRGTGLSEQYF
TGTGCCAGCAGTAGGGGGACAGGTTTGAGCGAGCAGTACTTC
>once|TRBV5-1|TRBJ1-6|TRBD1
CASSLADRYSPLHF
TGCGCCAGCAGCTTGGCGGACAGGTACTCACCCCTCCACTTT
>.|TRBV7-2|TRBJ1-5|TRBD1
CASSVQGNQPQHF
TGTGCCAGCAGCGTACAGGGGAATCAGCCCCAGCATTTT
>.|TRBV7-9|TRBJ2-2|.
CASSLGQGRTGELFF
TGTGCCAGCAGCTTAGGTCAGGGGCGGACCGGGGAGCTGTTTTTT
>.|TRBV7-8|TRBJ2-7|TRBD2
CASSLTAGVRLYEQYF
TGTGCCAGCAGCTTAACTGCGGGAGTTCGGCTCTACGAGCAGTACTTC
>.|TRBV6-1|TRBJ2-1|TRBD1
CASRDRGWNEQFF
TGTGCCAGCCGGGACAGGGGGTGGAATGAGCAGTTCTTC
>.|TRBV7-2|TRBJ2-1|TRBD2
CASSIEPGLAYNEQFF
TGTGCCAGCAGCATAGAGCCGGGACTAGCTTACAATGAGCAGTTCTTC
>.|TRBV6-1|TRBJ1-1|TRBD1
CASGGGQGTEAFF
TGTGCCAGTGGGGGGGGACAGGGGACGGAAGCTTTCTTT
>.|TRBV5-1|TRBJ1-4|.
CASSLGRDNEKLFF
TGCGCCAGCAGCTTAGGACGGGATAATGAAAAACTGTTTTTT
>.|TRBV28|TRBJ1-2|.
CASSLGHNYGYTF
TGTGCCAGCAGTTTGGGACATAACTATGGCTACACCTTC
>.|TRBV28|TRBJ1-4|TRBD1
CASSIPQGANEKLFF
TGTGCCAGCAGTATCCCCCAGGGGGCTAATGAAAAACTGTTTTTT
>.|TRBV5-1|TRBJ1-4|.
CASSLVSGGEKLFF
TGCGCCAGCAGCTTGGTGTCCGGCGGTGAAAAACTGTTTTTT
>.|TRBV6-1|TRBJ1-2|.
CASRSGGGYTF
TGTGCCAGCAGATCGGGGGGCGGCTACACCTTC
>.|TRBV19|TRBJ1-5|.
CASRDPWGVNQPQHF
TGTGCCAGTAGGGATCCCTGGGGGGTCAATCAGCCCCAGCATTTT
>.|TRBV7-8|TRBJ2-7|.
CASSFSDLRGTYEQYF
TGTGCCAGCAGCTTTTCCGACTTACGGGGAACCTACGAGCAGTACTTC
>once|TRBV29-1|TRBJ1-1|TRBD1
CSVEGRGQGSRNTEAFF
TGCAGCGTTGAAGGGAGGGGACAGGGCTCGAGGAACACTGAAGCTTTCTTT
>.|TRBV6-1|TRBJ2-7|.
CASSDLPGQGSYEQYF
TGTGCCAGCAGTGACCTTCCCGGGCAGGGCTCCTACGAGCAGTACTTC
>.|TRBV2|TRBJ2-3|TRBD2
CASSRTSGGTRTDTQYF
TGTGCCAGCAGCCGAACTAGCGGGGGAACCCGCACAGATACGCAGTATTTT
>.|TRBV7-9|TRBJ1-1|TRBD1
CASSQTGVQGTEAFF
TGTGCCAGCAGCCAAACAGGGGTACAGGGCACTGAAGCTTTCTTT
>.|TRBV5-4|TRBJ2-5|TRBD1
CASSFTPTGGADQETQYF
TGTGCCAGCAGCTTCACCCCGACAGGGGGCGCGGATCAAGAGACCCAGTACTTC
>.|TRBV7-6|TRBJ2-3|.
CASSSHTDTQYF
TGTGCCAGCAGCTCCCACACAGATACGCAGTATTTT
>.|TRBV6-1|TRBJ2-3|.
CASSDTRGSTDTQYF
TGTGCCAGCAGTGATACCCGGGGAAGCACAGATACGCAGTATTTT
>.|TRBV28|TRBJ2-7|.
CASSFGVPEQYF
TGTGCCAGCAGTTTCGGGGTCCCCGAGCAGTACTTC
>.|TRBV6-1|TRBJ2-5|TRBD2
CASSQLAGGQETQYF
TGTGCCAGCAGTCAACTAGCGGGGGGGCAAGAGACCCAGTACTTC
>.|TRBV19|TRBJ2-5|.
CASSPLGGQETQYF
TGTGCCAGTAGTCCCTTAGGGGGACAAGAGACCCAGTACTTC
>.|TRBV28|TRBJ1-2|TRBD1
CASSLPYTGEDGYTF
TGTGCCAGCAGTTTACCGTATACAGGGGAAGACGGCTACACCTTC
>.|TRBV9|TRBJ2-7|TRBD1
CASSGGDRGGYEQYF
TGTGCCAGCAGCGGTGGGGACAGGGGGGGGTACGAGCAGTACTTC